This T cell receptor (beta chain) was retrieved from a study of blood T cell repertoires in COVID-19. On the study more broadly: Acute-phase and convalescent COVID-19 samples originated in the United States, Italy and Spain. T cells, B-cell-depleted T cells, or PBMCs supplied cDNA or gDNA.

Per the authors' pipeline: Reference gene primers were amplified, and this amplification served to estimate nucleated cell counts. The data were produced by immunoSEQ multiplex PCR, yet TCRdb's version contains in-frame clones alone and is incomplete. The DNA gave D and trimming, while V, J and clone size come from that table. The sample has some 300,000 clones, approximately 88% seen once; the top ten hold over 6%. CDR3 length: 13 amino acids. Germline values: CDR1 MNHEY, CDR2 SMNVEV (reference sequence). With 2 bases clipped from V and 6 bases from J, the junction kept 2 bases outside the gene matches.

Material for sequencing was peripheral blood. This chain links TRBV27 with TRBJ1-2, with 8 positions matching TRBD1. The source is a woman in her 30s who had recovered from COVID-19. The CDR3 DNA reads TGTGCCAGCAGTTTAGCAGGGGGCAATGGCTACACCTTC. Its translation: CASSLAGGNGYTF.